The 17 T cell receptor beta chains reported below all come from one sample, sequenced in a study of blood T cell repertoires in COVID-19. Only in-frame clones appear in the TCRdb table, and some are missing; sequencing was by immunoSEQ multiplex PCR. The sample shows roughly 100,000 clones, more than 80% of them seen only once. Sequencing was carried out using peripheral blood. The receptor source for this set is a man between 60 and 70 years old with acute or convalescent COVID-19.

J is TRBJ1-1 and V is TRBV7-9; D not resolved. Germline V CDR1 and CDR2: SEHNR, FQNEAQ (reference sequence). The V and J ends lost 0 bases and 7 bases respectively, with 12 bases between them. This CDR3 has 14 residues. CDR3 nucleotide sequence: TGTGCCAGCAGCTTAGCAGGTGGAGGCGGTGAAGCTTTCTTT. Translating it yields CASSLAGGGGEAFF.

The CDR3 is CASSTLLAGGKDTQYF. The CDR3 DNA is TGTGCCAGTAGTACCCTCCTAGCGGGAGGGAAAGATACGCAGTATTTT. This sequence joins TRBV19 and TRBJ2-3; 12 bases map to TRBD2. Trimming removed 4 bases from V and 5 bases from J; junction bases left unmatched: 7. The length of the CDR3 is 16 residues. Germline loops: CDR1 LNHDA, CDR2 SQIVND (reference sequence).

The chain carries TRBV7-2 and TRBJ2-2, with TRBD1 identical over 9 bases. In germline, CDR1 is SGHTA, CDR2 FQGNSA. The CDR3 sequence is 13 residues long. V dropped 3 bases and J dropped 12; count of bases not matched to a gene: 5. The CDR3 loop is CASSFRGQGKLFF. The CDR3 DNA is TGTGCCAGCAGCTTTAGGGGACAGGGAAAGCTGTTTTTT.

With respect to this clone: The junction and the germline gene differ at one end; a read error may be behind it. The chain links TRBV15 to TRBJ2-1; 13 bases agree with TRBD2. CDR1 and CDR2 (germline): LNHNV, YYDKDF (reference sequence). This CDR3 has 15 amino acids. CDR3 protein: CATRATSGRGNGQFF. CDR3 in DNA: TGTGCCACCAGAGCAACTAGCGGGAGGGGGAATGGGCAGTTCTTC.

V gene TRBV5-1 combines with J gene TRBJ1-1, with no clear D. Germline assignment: CDR1 SGHRS and CDR2 YFSETQ. The CDR3 is made up of 13 amino acids. Trimming left V 2 bases short and J 4 bases short, with 9 bases between. In nucleotides, the CDR3 is TGCGCCAGCAGCTTAATAGTTAGCACTGAAGCTTTCTTT. Translating gives CASSLIVSTEAFF.

The chain combines TRBV4-1 with TRBJ2-7, with no clear D. This CDR3 region has 15 residues. V lost 0 bases, J lost 4 bases, and 13 bases lay in between. Germline V CDR1 and CDR2: MGHRA, YSYEKL. The CDR3 is CASSQDLAPGYEQYF. The DNA of the CDR3 is TGCGCCAGCAGCCAAGATCTGGCCCCCGGGTACGAGCAGTACTTC.

V usage is TRBV10-1 and J usage is TRBJ2-1; TRBD2 is a possible D gene (5 bases). Germline assignment: CDR1 WNHNN and CDR2 SYGVQD (reference sequence). The V gene lost 3 bases and the J gene lost 9 bases, with 9 bases spanning the gap. The CDR3 is made up of 12 amino acids. The CDR3 reads CASSDPRGEQFF. CDR3 DNA sequence: TGCGCCAGCAGTGACCCCCGGGGTGAGCAGTTCTTC.

The gene calls are TRBV11-2 and TRBJ1-4, with D uncertain. The germline V gene encodes CDR1 SGHAT and CDR2 FQNNGV. V lost 5 bases and J 8 bases, leaving 12 bases between the germline ends. This CDR3 is 13 amino acids long. Here the CDR3 reads CASSLLPREKLFF. The CDR3, as DNA: TGTGCCAGCAGCCTCCTCCCTAGGGAAAAACTGTTTTTT.

The V call is TRBV29-1, the J call TRBJ2-7; a possible D gene is TRBD2 (7 bases). This CDR3 has 16 residues. The germline gives CDR1 SQVTM, CDR2 ANQGSEA. V shed 1 base and J shed 7 bases, with 23 bases lying between them. CDR3 loop: CSVEAPGGGSAREQYF. In DNA, the CDR3 is TGCAGCGTTGAAGCCCCGGGGGGCGGGTCAGCTCGGGAGCAGTACTTC.

V gene TRBV24-1 combines with J gene TRBJ1-5, with TRBD1 identical over 7 bases. Germline CDR1 and CDR2: KGHDR and SFDVKD. There are 15 residues in the CDR3. V gave up 9 bases and J gave up 5 bases; unmatched junction bases: 12. Written as DNA, the CDR3 is TGTGCCACCGGCCCAAGAGGGGGCGCGGATCAGCCCCAGCATTTT. Residues: CATGPRGGADQPQHF.

The V call is TRBV5-6, the J call TRBJ2-7; 7 nucleotides match TRBD1. V lost 4 bases, J lost 4 bases, and 5 bases stayed unmatched. Germline CDR1 reads SGHDT; CDR2 reads YYEEEE. This CDR3 comprises 13 residues. Here the CDR3 reads CASSLATGYEQYV. In nucleotides, the CDR3 is TGTGCCAGCAGCCTGGCGACAGGGTACGAGCAGTACGTC.

The rearrangement links TRBV27 to TRBJ2-1; D gene unclear. V lost 6 bases, J lost 5 bases, and 11 bases lay in between. Germline V gene sequence: CDR1 MNHEY, CDR2 SMNVEV (reference sequence). The CDR3 totals 13 residues. CDR3 protein: CASRFLGNNEQFF. The DNA of the CDR3 is TGTGCCAGCAGATTCCTAGGTAACAATGAGCAGTTCTTC.

This chain connects TRBV5-6 to TRBJ2-7; D may be TRBD2 (6 bases). The CDR3 length is 15 residues. V was pared by 2 bases and J by 2 bases, with 14 bases between. The germline V gene has CDR1 SGHDT and CDR2 YYEEEE. CDR3 bases: TGTGCCAGCAGCTTAGGGGCAGGGACTCCCTACGAGCAGTACGTC. Residues: CASSLGAGTPYEQYV.

The chain has TRBV11-2 and TRBJ2-2; D is unresolved. This CDR3 region has 15 residues. CDR1 SGHAT and CDR2 FQNNGV come from the germline V gene. The V gene lost 1 base and the J gene lost 1 base, with 7 bases spanning the gap. The CDR3 nucleotides are TGTGCCAGCAGCTTAGTTTTCGGGAACACCGGGGAGCTGTTTTTT. It yields the protein CASSLVFGNTGELFF.

The chain couples TRBV5-1 to TRBJ1-2; no firm D call. Per germline, CDR1 SGHRS and CDR2 YFSETQ. The CDR3 length is 13 residues. V lost 6 bases, J lost 2 bases, and 11 bases lay in between. CDR3 nucleotides: TGCGCCAGCAAACCGGGAACAAACTATGGCTACACCTTC. Translating gives CASKPGTNYGYTF.

The gene calls are TRBV7-9 and TRBJ1-5; 7 bases fit TRBD1. The CDR3 is made up of 15 amino acids. With V trimmed by 5 bases and J by 4 bases, 8 bases remained unmatched. CDR1 and CDR2 from the germline V gene are SEHNR and FQNEAQ (reference sequence). The CDR3 DNA reads as TGTGCCAGCAGCCCAAGGGGGACAGAAAATCAGCCCCAGCATTTT. Amino acid sequence: CASSPRGTENQPQHF. Full variable domain (outside the CDR3, taken from reference TRBV7-9 and TRBJ1-5): DTGVSQNPRHKITKRGQNVTFRCDPISEHNRLYWYRQTLGQGPEFLTYFQNEAQLEKSRLLSDRFSAERPKGSFSTLEIQRTEQGDSAMYLCASSPRGTENQPQHFGDGTRLSIL.

The gene calls are TRBV6-2 or TRBV6-3 and TRBJ2-3, with D possibly being TRBD1 (6 bases). Trimming removed 2 bases from V and 4 bases from J, with 16 bases in between. This CDR3 contains 16 residues. Germline V gene data show CDR1 as MNHEY and CDR2 as SVGEGT. CDR3: CASSYRQTGGADTQYF. In DNA, the CDR3 is TGTGCCAGCAGTTACCGCCAGACAGGCGGCGCAGATACGCAGTATTTT.